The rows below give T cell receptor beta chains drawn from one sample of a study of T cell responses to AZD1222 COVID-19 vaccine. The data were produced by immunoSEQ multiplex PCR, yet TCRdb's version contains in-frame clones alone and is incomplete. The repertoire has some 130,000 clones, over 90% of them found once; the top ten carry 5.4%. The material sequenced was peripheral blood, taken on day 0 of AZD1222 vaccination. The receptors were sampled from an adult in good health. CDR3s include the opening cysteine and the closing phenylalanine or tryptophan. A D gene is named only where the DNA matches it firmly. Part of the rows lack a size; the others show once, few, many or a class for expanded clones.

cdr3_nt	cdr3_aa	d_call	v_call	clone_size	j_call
TGTGCCAGCGTTACCCCGGGCAGACTGAACACTGAAGCTTTCTTT	CASVTPGRLNTEAFF	-	TRBV28	-	TRBJ1-1
TGTGCCAGTAACAGGGGGAGCAATCAGCCCCAGCATTTT	CASNRGSNQPQHF	TRBD1	TRBV19	-	TRBJ1-5
TGTGCCAGCAGCGCCGACAGGGGTGGCACTGAAGCTTTCTTT	CASSADRGGTEAFF	TRBD1	TRBV11-2	-	TRBJ1-1
TGTGCCAGCAGCAAGGACAGGGCGTCTTATGGCTACACCTTC	CASSKDRASYGYTF	TRBD1	TRBV11-2	-	TRBJ1-2
TGTGCCAGCAGCCAGACTGCAGGGGTCTCTGGAAACACCATATATTTT	CASSQTAGVSGNTIYF	-	TRBV7-8	-	TRBJ1-3
TGTGCCAGCAGCTCCCCTGGGGATCGCTATCCCTTGGGGCAGCCCCAGCATTTT	CASSSPGDRYPLGQPQHF	-	TRBV7-8	-	TRBJ1-5
TGTGCCTGGAGTGTGGGCGGGACGCACAATCAGCCCCAGCATTTT	CAWSVGGTHNQPQHF	-	TRBV30	-	TRBJ1-5
TGTGCCAGCAGTGAAATGTGGGGTCAGCCCCAGCATTTT	CASSEMWGQPQHF	-	TRBV6-1	-	TRBJ1-5
TGTGCCAGCAGCCCTTTAGGGGGGGGAGCTTTCTTT	CASSPLGGGAFF	-	TRBV3-1/TRBV3-2	-	TRBJ1-1
TGTGCCGCCAGCAAGTTGGGGGGGACCTATGGCTACACCTTC	CAASKLGGTYGYTF	-	TRBV2	-	TRBJ1-2
TGTGCCAGCTCACCAACAAAGGGGGCGCGCGATGGCTACACCTTC	CASSPTKGARDGYTF	TRBD1	TRBV18	-	TRBJ1-2
TGTGCCAGCAGCTCGCGGCCAGGGGGCCCGAGTACCGGGGAGCTGTTTTTT	CASSSRPGGPSTGELFF	TRBD1	TRBV7-9	-	TRBJ2-2
TGTGCCAGCAGCCAGGGTAGGCAGGGTAGAGACATTCAGTACTTC	CASSQGRQGRDIQYF	-	TRBV4-2	-	TRBJ2-4
TGTGCCAGCAGCCAATCTGAGACCTACACCTTC	CASSQSETYTF	-	TRBV3-1/TRBV3-2	-	TRBJ1-2
TGTGCCAGCAGCTTAATGAGCGGGAGGGCCTACGAGCAGTACTTC	CASSLMSGRAYEQYF	TRBD2	TRBV7-8	once	TRBJ2-7
TGTGCCACCAGTGACCGACTAGCGGGAGATCGAGAGACCCAGTACTTC	CATSDRLAGDRETQYF	TRBD2	TRBV24-1	once	TRBJ2-5
TGTGCCAGCAGTGAAGCGCTGGGGACAGGGGTTGTTTTTGATCAGCCCCAGCATTTT	CASSEALGTGVVFDQPQHF	TRBD1	TRBV2	-	TRBJ1-5
TGTGCCACCTCCACGGGGGGGGAAGATACGCAGTATTTT	CATSTGGEDTQYF	TRBD2	TRBV3-1/TRBV3-2	-	TRBJ2-3
TGTGCCAGCAGCAAAGGTGGGGTGGGGGACTATGGCTACACCTTC	CASSKGGVGDYGYTF	-	TRBV7-8	-	TRBJ1-2
TGTGCCTGTTTCCCCGGACAGGGGTTAACCGGGGAGCTGTTTTTT	CACFPGQGLTGELFF	TRBD1	TRBV30	-	TRBJ2-2
TGTGCCAGCATTGGAGCATCTGAAGCTTTCTTT	CASIGASEAFF	-	TRBV28	-	TRBJ1-1